The 3 T cell receptor beta chains below come from one sample, sequenced in a study of blood T cell repertoires in COVID-19. TCRdb keeps only in-frame clones here, not all; method: immunoSEQ multiplex PCR. The sample holds a few hundred thousand clones, around 84% seen once. The sequenced material came from PBMCs or T cells enriched from blood (not recorded which). The receptors were gathered from a man aged 30 to 39 with acute COVID-19.

V is TRBV29-1 and J is TRBJ2-3, with 7 bases that match TRBD2. Germline-derived CDR1 and CDR2 are SQVTM and ANQGSEA. Trimming at V came to 6 bases and at J to 5 bases, leaving 5 bases not matched to a gene. The CDR3 is 12 amino acids. The CDR3 DNA follows: TGCAGCGTCGGGACTATTCTAGATACGCAGTATTTT. Translation: CSVGTILDTQYF.

V is TRBV28 and J is TRBJ1-4, with 9 bases fitting TRBD1. Germline V gene lookup returns CDR1 MDHEN and CDR2 SYDVKM. The CDR3 loop spans 15 amino acids. The ends lost 4 bases at V and 11 bases at J; junction bases unmatched: 11. The CDR3 DNA sequence: TGTGCCAGCAGTTCCAACAGGGGGCGGTCTTGGAAACTGTTTTTT. It codes for CASSSNRGRSWKLFF. Using reference TRBV28 and TRBJ1-4 for the parts outside the CDR3, the full variable domain is DVKVTQSSRYLVKRTGEKVFLECVQDMDHENMFWYRQDPGLGLRLIYFSYDVKMKEKGDIPEGYSVSREKKERFSLILESASTNQTSMYLCASSSNRGRSWKLFFGSGTQLSVL.

This clone came up once. The chain is built from TRBV5-1 and TRBJ1-1; D may be TRBD1 (5 bases). V was clipped by 2 bases and J by 4 bases, with 9 bases between them. The CDR3 has 13 residues. Germline V lookup: CDR1 SGHRS, CDR2 YFSETQ. The CDR3 region has the DNA TGCGCCAGCAGCTTTGGGGGGTTCACTGAAGCTTTCTTT. Amino acid sequence: CASSFGGFTEAFF.